Below, 14 T cell receptor beta chains from the same sample are listed, as sequenced in a study of blood T cell repertoires in COVID-19. Sequenced by immunoSEQ multiplex PCR; TCRdb stores in-frame clones only, minus some. The sample yields a few hundred thousand clones, around 84% seen once. Material: PBMCs or T cells enriched from blood (not recorded which). The receptors were sampled from a woman under 30 who had recovered from COVID-19.

J is TRBJ1-5 and V is TRBV18, with D hard to call. The V and J ends lost 1 base and 4 bases respectively, with 11 bases between them. CDR3 length: 15 amino acids. Germline-derived CDR1 and CDR2 are KGHSH and LQKENI. Here the CDR3 reads CASSPREAGNQPQHF. The CDR3 DNA follows: TGTGCCAGCTCACCACGGGAAGCGGGGAATCAGCCCCAGCATTTT.

The chain links TRBV7-3 to TRBJ2-7; 8 nucleotides match TRBD2. V was clipped by 5 bases and J by 0 bases; unmatched bases: 9. The CDR3 runs 16 residues. The V gene's germline CDR1 is SGHTA and CDR2 FQGTGA. This chain's CDR3 is CASSPAGDRSSYEQYF. The CDR3 bases are TGTGCCAGCAGCCCAGCGGGAGACAGGAGCTCCTACGAGCAGTACTTC.

V gene TRBV5-1 combines with J gene TRBJ1-1; D possibly corresponds to TRBD1 (5 bases). V was clipped by 4 bases and J by 0 bases, with 16 bases between them. The CDR3 consists of 16 residues. Germline V gene lookup returns CDR1 SGHRS and CDR2 YFSETQ. CDR3: CASSPIVGGVNTEAFF. CDR3 coding DNA: TGCGCCAGCAGCCCGATCGTGGGAGGGGTGAACACTGAAGCTTTCTTT. Combining the CDR3 with reference TRBV5-1 and TRBJ1-1 gives the whole variable domain KAGVTQTPRYLIKTRGQQVTLSCSPISGHRSVSWYQQTPGQGLQFLFEYFSETQRNKGNFPGRFSGRQFSNSRSEMNVSTLELGDSALYLCASSPIVGGVNTEAFFGQGTRLTVV.

The chain combines TRBV19 with TRBJ1-2, with 9 bases matching TRBD1. This CDR3 comprises 15 residues. The germline V gene encodes CDR1 LNHDA and CDR2 SQIVND (reference sequence). Trimming cost V 6 bases and J 8 bases; bases outside gene matches: 13. The CDR3 region is CASRNYGTGRYGYTF. The CDR3 DNA reads TGTGCCAGTAGAAATTACGGGACAGGGAGATACGGCTACACCTTC.

This clone has a single count. This rearrangement joins TRBV7-9 to TRBJ1-1; possible D gene TRBD1, 5 bases. Germline values: CDR1 SEHNR, CDR2 FQNEAQ (reference sequence). The CDR3 has 17 amino acids. With 3 bases removed from V and 0 bases from J, the gap between germline ends came to 17 bases. The CDR3 nucleotides are TGTGCCAGCAGCTTTTCACGACCCGGGGGATTGAACACTGAAGCTTTCTTT. Translation: CASSFSRPGGLNTEAFF.

This chain joins TRBV24-1 and TRBJ2-1; a weak D match, TRBD2 (6 bases). CDR3 length: 15 residues. Germline loops: CDR1 KGHDR, CDR2 SFDVKD. The V end was cut by 1 base, the J end by 7 bases, with 13 bases between. The CDR3 nucleotides are TGTGCCACCAGTGATTTTGCGGGGAATCCAAATGAGCAGTTCTTC. The encoded protein is CATSDFAGNPNEQFF.

This rearrangement joins TRBV6-1 to TRBJ1-2, with 8 bases aligning to TRBD1. This CDR3 is built from 13 residues. Germline CDR1 and CDR2: MNHNS and SASEGT. The V and J ends lost 3 bases and 6 bases, in that order; junction bases with no gene match: 3. The CDR3 reads CASSEQGANGYTF. DNA of the CDR3: TGTGCCAGCAGTGAGCAGGGGGCGAATGGCTACACCTTC.

This chain joins TRBV19 and TRBJ1-1; tentative D call: TRBD1 (5 bases). This CDR3 region has 13 residues. Germline CDR1 LNHDA, CDR2 SQIVND (reference sequence). V was clipped by 6 bases and J by 1 base, with 9 bases between them. DNA for the CDR3: TGTGCCAGTAGGATACAGGAGAACACTGAAGCTTTCTTT. The encoded protein is CASRIQENTEAFF.

The chain has TRBV2 and TRBJ2-1; a weak D match, TRBD1 (6 bases). Per the germline V gene, CDR1 is SNHLY and CDR2 is FYNNEI. Between the trimmed V and J ends, which lost 6 bases and 3 bases, there was a span of 12 bases. CDR3 length: 14 amino acids. The CDR3 nucleotides are TGTGCCAGCAGGCTTCAGGGGCTCTACAATGAGCAGTTCTTC. The encoded protein is CASRLQGLYNEQFF.

The V and J genes are TRBV6-2 or TRBV6-3 and TRBJ1-1, with D possibly matching TRBD1 (5 bases). The CDR3 extends over 14 amino acids. Germline CDR1 is MNHEY and CDR2 is SVGEGT. The germline V and J ends were trimmed by 2 bases and 5 bases, with 12 bases remaining between them. This CDR3 reads CASSYPGLGTEAFF. The CDR3 region has the DNA TGTGCCAGCAGTTACCCAGGGCTGGGGACTGAAGCTTTCTTT.

The V call is TRBV28, the J call TRBJ1-1, with TRBD1 identical over 12 bases. Germline V gene sequence: CDR1 MDHEN, CDR2 SYDVKM. The CDR3 length is 20 residues. Trimming cost V 2 bases and J 3 bases; bases outside gene matches: 16. The CDR3 nucleotides are TGTGCCAGCAGTTTAATGCGTATCCGGGACAGGGGGCGCGAGGACACTGAAGCTTTCTTT. Protein: CASSLMRIRDRGREDTEAFF.

This clone was found a few times. The chain couples TRBV19 to TRBJ2-7; D is uncertain. The CDR3 consists of 11 residues. CDR1 LNHDA and CDR2 SQIVND come from the germline V gene (reference sequence). V was pared by 5 bases and J by 3 bases, with 5 bases between. The DNA for the CDR3 is TGTGCCAGTAGTTCGGGCTACGAGCAGTACTTC. This codes for CASSSGYEQYF.

A remark on this clone: An end of the junction differs from the germline gene, which may be a read error. The chain has TRBV7-3 and TRBJ1-1, with 7 bases aligning to TRBD1. The CDR3 totals 13 residues. CDR1 is SGHTA, CDR2 FQGTGA, per germline. CDR3: CASSAQGITEVFF. The CDR3 DNA reads TGTGCCAGCAGCGCACAGGGGATCACTGAAGTTTTCTTT.

The gene calls are TRBV3-1 (or the pseudogene TRBV3-2) and TRBJ2-6, with D possibly matching TRBD2 (6 bases). Per the germline V gene, CDR1 is LGHDT and CDR2 is YNNKEL (reference sequence). The CDR3 is made up of 14 amino acids. Deletions cut 6 bases from V and 4 bases from J, with 10 bases between. This chain's CDR3 is CASRFSGGANVLTF. The DNA for the CDR3 is TGTGCCAGCAGGTTCAGCGGGGGGGCCAACGTCCTGACTTTC.